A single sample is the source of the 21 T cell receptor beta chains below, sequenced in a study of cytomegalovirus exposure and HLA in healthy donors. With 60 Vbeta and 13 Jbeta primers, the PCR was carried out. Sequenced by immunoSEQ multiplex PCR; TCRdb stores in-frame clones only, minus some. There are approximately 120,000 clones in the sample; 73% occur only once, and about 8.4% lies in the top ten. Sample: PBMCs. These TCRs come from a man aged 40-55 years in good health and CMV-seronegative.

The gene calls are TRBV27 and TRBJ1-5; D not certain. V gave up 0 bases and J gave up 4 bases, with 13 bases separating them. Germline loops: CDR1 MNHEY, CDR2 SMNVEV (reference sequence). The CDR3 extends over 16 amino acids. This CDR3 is CASSLSPRAGNQPQHF. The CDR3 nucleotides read TGTGCCAGCAGTTTATCTCCCCGGGCGGGGAATCAGCCCCAGCATTTT.

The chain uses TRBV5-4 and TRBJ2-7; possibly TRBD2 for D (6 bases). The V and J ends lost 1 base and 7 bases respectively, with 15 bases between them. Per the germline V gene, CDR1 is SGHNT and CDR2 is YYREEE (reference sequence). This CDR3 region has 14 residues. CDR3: CASSLTGTRGEQYF. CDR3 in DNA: TGTGCCAGCAGCTTGACTGGGACCCGGGGGGAGCAGTACTTC.

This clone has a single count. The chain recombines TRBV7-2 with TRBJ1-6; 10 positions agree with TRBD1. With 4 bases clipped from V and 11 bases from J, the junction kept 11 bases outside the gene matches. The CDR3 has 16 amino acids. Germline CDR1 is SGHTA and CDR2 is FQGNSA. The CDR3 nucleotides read TGTGCCAGCAGCTCCGGAGGGACAGGGGTTGTCACACCCCTCCACTTT. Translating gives CASSSGGTGVVTPLHF.

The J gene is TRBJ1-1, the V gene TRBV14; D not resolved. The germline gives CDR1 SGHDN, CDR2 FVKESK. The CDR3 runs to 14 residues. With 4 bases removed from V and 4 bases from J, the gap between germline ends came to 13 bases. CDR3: CASSPGGGGTEAFF. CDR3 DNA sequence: TGTGCCAGCAGCCCTGGCGGCGGCGGCACTGAAGCTTTCTTT. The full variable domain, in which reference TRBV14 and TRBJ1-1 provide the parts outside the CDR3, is EAGVTQFPSHSVIEKGQTVTLRCDPISGHDNLYWYRRVMGKEIKFLLHFVKESKQDESGMPNNRFLAERTGGTYSTLKVQPAELEDSGVYFCASSPGGGGTEAFFGQGTRLTVV.

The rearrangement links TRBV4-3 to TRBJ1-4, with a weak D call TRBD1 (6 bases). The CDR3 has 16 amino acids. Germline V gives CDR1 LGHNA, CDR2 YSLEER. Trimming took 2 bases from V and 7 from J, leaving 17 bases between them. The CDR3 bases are TGCGCCAGCAGCCAAAACGTACAGGGTTTCGTTGAAAAACTGTTTTTT. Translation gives CASSQNVQGFVEKLFF.

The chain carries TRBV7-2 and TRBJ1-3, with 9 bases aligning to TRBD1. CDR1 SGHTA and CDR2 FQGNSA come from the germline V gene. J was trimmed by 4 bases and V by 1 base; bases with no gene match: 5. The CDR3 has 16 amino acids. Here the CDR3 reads CASSLEGTGTGNTIYF. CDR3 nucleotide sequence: TGTGCCAGCAGCTTAGAAGGGACAGGGACAGGAAACACCATATATTTT. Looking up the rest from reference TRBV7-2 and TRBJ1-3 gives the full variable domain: GAGVSQSPSNKVTEKGKDVELRCDPISGHTALYWYRQSLGQGLEFLIYFQGNSAPDKSGLPSDRFSAERTGGSVSTLTIQRTQQEDSAVYLCASSLEGTGTGNTIYFGEGSWLTVV.

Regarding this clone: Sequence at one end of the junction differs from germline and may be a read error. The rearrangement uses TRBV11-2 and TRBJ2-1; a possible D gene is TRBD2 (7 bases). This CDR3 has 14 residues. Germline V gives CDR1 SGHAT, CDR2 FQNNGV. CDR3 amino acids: CASSLDAGAREQFF. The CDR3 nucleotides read TGTGCCAGCAGCCTAGATGCGGGGGCCAGGGAGCAGTTCTTC.

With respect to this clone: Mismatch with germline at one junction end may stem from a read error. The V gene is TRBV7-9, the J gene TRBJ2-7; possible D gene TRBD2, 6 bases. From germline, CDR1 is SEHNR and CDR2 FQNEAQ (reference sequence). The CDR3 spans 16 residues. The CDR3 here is CSSSLASWGVGHEQYF. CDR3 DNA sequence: TGTTCCAGCAGCTTAGCCTCCTGGGGGGTAGGACACGAGCAGTACTTC.

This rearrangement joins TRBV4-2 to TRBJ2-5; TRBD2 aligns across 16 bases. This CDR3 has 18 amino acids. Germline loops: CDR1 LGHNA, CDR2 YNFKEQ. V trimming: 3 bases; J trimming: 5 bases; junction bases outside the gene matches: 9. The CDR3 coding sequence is TGTGCCAGCAGCCATGGGACTAGCGGGGGGGCCCTGGAGGAGACCCAGTACTTC. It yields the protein CASSHGTSGGALEETQYF.

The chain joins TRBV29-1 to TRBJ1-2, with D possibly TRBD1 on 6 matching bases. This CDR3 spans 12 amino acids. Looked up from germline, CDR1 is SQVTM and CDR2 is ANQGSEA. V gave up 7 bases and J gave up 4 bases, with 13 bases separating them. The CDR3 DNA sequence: TGCAGCGACCTCAGGGGAACCTATGGCTACACCTTC. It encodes CSDLRGTYGYTF. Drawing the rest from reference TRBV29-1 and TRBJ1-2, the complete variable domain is SAVISQKPSRDICQRGTSLTIQCQVDSQVTMMFWYRQQPGQSLTLIATANQGSEATYESGFVIDKFPISRPNLTFSTLTVSNMSPEDSSIYLCSDLRGTYGYTFGSGTRLTVV.

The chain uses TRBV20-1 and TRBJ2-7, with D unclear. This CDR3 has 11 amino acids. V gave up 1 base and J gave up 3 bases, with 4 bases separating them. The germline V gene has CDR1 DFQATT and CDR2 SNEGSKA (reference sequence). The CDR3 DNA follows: TGCAGTGCTAGAGGCGTCTACGAGCAGTACTTC. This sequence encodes CSARGVYEQYF.

The CDR3 DNA follows: TGTGCCAGCAGCTTAGCGGGGGGGCAAACAGATACGCAGTATTTT. It translates to CASSLAGGQTDTQYF. This chain uses TRBV7-2 with TRBJ2-3, with D tentatively TRBD2 (7 bases). Germline assignment: CDR1 SGHTA and CDR2 FQGNSA. This CDR3 comprises 15 residues. Trimming pared 0 bases from V and 3 bases from J, leaving 10 bases between.

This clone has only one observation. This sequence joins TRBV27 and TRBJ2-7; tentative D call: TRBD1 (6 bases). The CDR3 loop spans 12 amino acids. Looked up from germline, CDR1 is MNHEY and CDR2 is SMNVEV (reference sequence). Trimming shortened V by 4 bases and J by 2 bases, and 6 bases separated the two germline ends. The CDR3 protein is CASSSGAYEQYF. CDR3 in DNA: TGTGCCAGCAGTTCAGGGGCCTACGAGCAGTACTTC.

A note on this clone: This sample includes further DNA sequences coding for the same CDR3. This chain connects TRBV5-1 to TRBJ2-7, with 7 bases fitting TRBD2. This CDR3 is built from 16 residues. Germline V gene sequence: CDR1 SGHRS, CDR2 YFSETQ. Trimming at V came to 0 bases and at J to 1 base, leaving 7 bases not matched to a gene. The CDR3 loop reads CASSLAVGRASYEQYF. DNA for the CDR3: TGCGCCAGCAGCTTGGCCGTGGGGAGGGCGTCCTACGAGCAGTACTTC.

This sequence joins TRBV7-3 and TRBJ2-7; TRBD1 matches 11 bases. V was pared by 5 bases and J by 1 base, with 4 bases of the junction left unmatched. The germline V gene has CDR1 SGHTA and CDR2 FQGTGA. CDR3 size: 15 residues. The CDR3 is CASSRGQGASYEQYF. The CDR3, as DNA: TGTGCCAGCAGCCGCGGACAGGGGGCTTCCTACGAGCAGTACTTC.

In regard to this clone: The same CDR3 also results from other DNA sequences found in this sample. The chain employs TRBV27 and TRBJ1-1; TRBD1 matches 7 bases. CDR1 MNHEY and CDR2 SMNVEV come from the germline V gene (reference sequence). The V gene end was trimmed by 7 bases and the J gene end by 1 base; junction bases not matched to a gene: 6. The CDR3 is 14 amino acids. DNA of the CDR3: TGTGCCAGCAATCGACAGGGCCCGAACACTGAAGCTTTCTTT. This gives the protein CASNRQGPNTEAFF.

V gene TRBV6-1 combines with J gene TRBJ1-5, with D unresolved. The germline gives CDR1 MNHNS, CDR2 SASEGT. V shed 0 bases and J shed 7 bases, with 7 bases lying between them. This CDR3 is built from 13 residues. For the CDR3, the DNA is TGTGCCAGCAGTGAAGCGCTCCAGCAGCCCCAGCATTTT. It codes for CASSEALQQPQHF.

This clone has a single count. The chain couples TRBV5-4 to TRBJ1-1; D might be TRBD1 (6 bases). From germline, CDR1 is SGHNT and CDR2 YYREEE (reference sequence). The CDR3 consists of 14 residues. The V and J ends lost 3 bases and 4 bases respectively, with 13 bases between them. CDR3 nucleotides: TGTGCCAGCAGCTCACAGGGATATGGCACTGAAGCTTTCTTT. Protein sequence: CASSSQGYGTEAFF. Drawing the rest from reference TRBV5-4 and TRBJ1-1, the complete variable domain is ETGVTQSPTHLIKTRGQQVTLRCSSQSGHNTVSWYQQALGQGPQFIFQYYREEENGRGNFPPRFSGLQFPNYSSELNVNALELDDSALYLCASSSQGYGTEAFFGQGTRLTVV.

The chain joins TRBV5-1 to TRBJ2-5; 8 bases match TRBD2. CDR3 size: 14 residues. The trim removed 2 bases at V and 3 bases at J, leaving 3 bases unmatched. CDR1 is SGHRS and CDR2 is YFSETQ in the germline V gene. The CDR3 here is CASSFFGGEETQYF. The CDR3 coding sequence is TGCGCCAGCAGCTTTTTCGGGGGGGAAGAGACCCAGTACTTC. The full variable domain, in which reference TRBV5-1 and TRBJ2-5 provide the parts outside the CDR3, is KAGVTQTPRYLIKTRGQQVTLSCSPISGHRSVSWYQQTPGQGLQFLFEYFSETQRNKGNFPGRFSGRQFSNSRSEMNVSTLELGDSALYLCASSFFGGEETQYFGPGTRLLVL.

CDR3 loop: CASIRAGDSYEQYF. The CDR3 DNA is TGTGCCAGCATTAGGGCAGGGGATTCGTACGAGCAGTACTTC. This chain uses TRBV28 with TRBJ2-7, with D perhaps TRBD1 (6 bases). The CDR3 totals 14 residues. The V end lost 7 bases, the J end lost 4 bases, and 17 bases lay between the germline ends. Germline lookup yields CDR1 MDHEN and CDR2 SYDVKM.

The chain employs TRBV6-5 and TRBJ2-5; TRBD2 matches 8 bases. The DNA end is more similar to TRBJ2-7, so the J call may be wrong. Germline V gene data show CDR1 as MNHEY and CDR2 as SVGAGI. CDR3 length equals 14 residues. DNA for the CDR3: TGTGCCAGCAGTTACTACCCGGGGGGGTACGAGCAGTACTTC. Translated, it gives CASSYYPGGYEQYF.